This TCR beta chain was documented in a study of blood T cell repertoires in COVID-19. On the study more broadly: COVID-19 samples, acute and convalescent, were from the United States, Italy and Spain. PBMCs, B-cell-depleted T cells, or T cells were the source of the cDNA or gDNA that made up the material.

This clone was counted a single time. Germline V gives CDR1 KGHDR, CDR2 SFDVKD. The CDR3 spans 13 residues. Trimming shortened V by 1 base and J by 9 bases, and 9 bases separated the two germline ends. Source study methods: From reference gene primer amplification, estimates of nucleated cell counts were derived. This table comes from immunoSEQ multiplex PCR, and its TCRdb copy is limited to in-frame clones, with some not included. D and trimming were read from the DNA, whereas the V and J calls and clone size are those reported in that table. The sample shows about 270,000 clones, more than 65% of them seen only once.

This clonotype originated in a woman under 30 with acute or convalescent COVID-19. What was sequenced was peripheral blood. The chain couples TRBV24-1 to TRBJ2-1; D gene unclear. The CDR3 sequence is CATSDFRATEQFF. The CDR3 nucleotides read TGTGCCACCAGTGATTTTCGAGCGACTGAGCAGTTCTTC.